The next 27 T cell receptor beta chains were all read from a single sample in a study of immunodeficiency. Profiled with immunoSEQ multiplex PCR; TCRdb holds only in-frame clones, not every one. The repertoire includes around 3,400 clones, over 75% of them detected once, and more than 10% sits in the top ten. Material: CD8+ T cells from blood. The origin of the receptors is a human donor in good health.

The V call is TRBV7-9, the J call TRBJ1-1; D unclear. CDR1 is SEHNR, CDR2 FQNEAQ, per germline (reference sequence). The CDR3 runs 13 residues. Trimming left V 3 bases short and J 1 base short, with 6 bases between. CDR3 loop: CASSFRENTEAFF. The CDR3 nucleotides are TGTGCCAGCAGCTTCCGGGAGAACACTGAAGCTTTCTTT.

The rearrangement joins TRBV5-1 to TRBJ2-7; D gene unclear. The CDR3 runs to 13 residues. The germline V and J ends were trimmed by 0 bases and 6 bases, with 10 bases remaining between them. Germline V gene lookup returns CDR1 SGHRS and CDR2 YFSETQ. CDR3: CASSLGSQREQYF. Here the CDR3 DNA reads TGCGCCAGCAGCTTGGGCTCCCAGCGCGAGCAGTACTTC.

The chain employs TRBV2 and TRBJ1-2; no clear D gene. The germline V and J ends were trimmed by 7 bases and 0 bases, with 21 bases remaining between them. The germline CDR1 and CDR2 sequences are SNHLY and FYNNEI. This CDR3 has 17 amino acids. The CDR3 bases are TGTGCCAGCACCCCCGGGCCCCGTAATGTCGCTAACTATGGCTACACCTTC. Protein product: CASTPGPRNVANYGYTF.

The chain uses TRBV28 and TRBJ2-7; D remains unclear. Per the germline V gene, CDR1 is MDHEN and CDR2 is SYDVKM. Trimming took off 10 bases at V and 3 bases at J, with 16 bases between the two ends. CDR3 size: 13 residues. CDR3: CATQTLLYYEQYF. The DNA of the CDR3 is TGTGCCACCCAGACACTGCTTTACTACGAGCAGTACTTC.

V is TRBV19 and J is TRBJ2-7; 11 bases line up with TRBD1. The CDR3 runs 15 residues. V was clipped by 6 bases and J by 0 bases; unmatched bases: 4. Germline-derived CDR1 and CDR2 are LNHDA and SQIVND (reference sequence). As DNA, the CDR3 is TGTGCCAGTAGCCCAGGGACAGGGGGCTCCTACGAGCAGTACTTC. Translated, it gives CASSPGTGGSYEQYF.

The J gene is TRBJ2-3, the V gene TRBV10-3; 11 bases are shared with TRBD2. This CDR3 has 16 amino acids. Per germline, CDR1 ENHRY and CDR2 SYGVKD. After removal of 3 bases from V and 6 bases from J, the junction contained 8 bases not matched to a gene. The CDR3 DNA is TGTGCCATCAGTGACCTAACTAGCGGGGGCTTGGATACGCAGTATTTT. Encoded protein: CAISDLTSGGLDTQYF.

The CDR3 spells CASSQDRYEQYF. Written as DNA, the CDR3 is TGCGCCAGCAGCCAAGATAGATACGAGCAGTACTTC. V and J are TRBV4-1 and TRBJ2-7; D unclear. Germline V gene lookup returns CDR1 MGHRA and CDR2 YSYEKL. V lost 0 bases, J lost 4 bases, and 4 bases lay in between. This CDR3 has 12 amino acids.

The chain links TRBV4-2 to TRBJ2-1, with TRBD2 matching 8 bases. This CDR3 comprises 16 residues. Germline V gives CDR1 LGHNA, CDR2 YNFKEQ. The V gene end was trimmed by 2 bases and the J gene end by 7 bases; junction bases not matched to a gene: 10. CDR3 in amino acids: CASSQMGLVLGNEQFF. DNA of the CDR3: TGTGCCAGCAGCCAAATGGGACTAGTCCTAGGGAATGAGCAGTTCTTC.

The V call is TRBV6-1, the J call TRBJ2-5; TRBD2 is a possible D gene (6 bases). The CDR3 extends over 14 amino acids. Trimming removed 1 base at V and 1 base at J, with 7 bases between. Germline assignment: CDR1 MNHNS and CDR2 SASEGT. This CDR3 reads CASSEGGVQETQYF. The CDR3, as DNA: TGTGCCAGCAGTGAAGGGGGGGTCCAAGAGACCCAGTACTTC.

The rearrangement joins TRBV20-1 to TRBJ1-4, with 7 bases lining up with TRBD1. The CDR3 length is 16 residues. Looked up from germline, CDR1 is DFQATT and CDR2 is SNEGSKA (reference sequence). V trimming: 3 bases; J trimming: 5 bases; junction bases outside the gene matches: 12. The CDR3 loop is CSASDTPGQPNEKLFF. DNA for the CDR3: TGCAGTGCTAGTGATACACCGGGACAGCCAAATGAAAAACTGTTTTTT.

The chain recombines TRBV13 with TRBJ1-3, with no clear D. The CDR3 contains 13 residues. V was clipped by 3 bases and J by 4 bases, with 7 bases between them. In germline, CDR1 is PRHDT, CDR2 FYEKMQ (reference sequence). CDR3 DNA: TGTGCCAGCAGCTTCGGTGGGGGAAACACCATATATTTT. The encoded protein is CASSFGGGNTIYF.

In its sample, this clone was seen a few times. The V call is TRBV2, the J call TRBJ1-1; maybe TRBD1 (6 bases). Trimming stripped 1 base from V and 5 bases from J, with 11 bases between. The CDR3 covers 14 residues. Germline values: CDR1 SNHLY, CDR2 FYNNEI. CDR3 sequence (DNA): TGTGCCAGCAGTGAAGGTCAGGGGCGGACTGAAGCTTTCTTT. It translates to CASSEGQGRTEAFF.

CDR3 loop: CASSLDPGTEAFF. The CDR3 nucleotides are TGCGCCAGCAGCTTGGATCCGGGCACTGAAGCTTTCTTT. The chain carries TRBV5-1 and TRBJ1-1, with D unresolved. V was shortened by 0 bases and J by 4 bases, with 7 bases between the two germline ends. The CDR3 is 13 residues long. Germline V gives CDR1 SGHRS, CDR2 YFSETQ.

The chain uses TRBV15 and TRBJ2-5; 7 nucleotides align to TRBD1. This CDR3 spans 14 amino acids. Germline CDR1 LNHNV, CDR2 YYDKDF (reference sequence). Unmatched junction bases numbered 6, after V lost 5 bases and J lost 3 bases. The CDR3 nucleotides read TGTGCCACCAGCGGGCGACAGGGCGAAGAGACCCAGTACTTC. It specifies CATSGRQGEETQYF.

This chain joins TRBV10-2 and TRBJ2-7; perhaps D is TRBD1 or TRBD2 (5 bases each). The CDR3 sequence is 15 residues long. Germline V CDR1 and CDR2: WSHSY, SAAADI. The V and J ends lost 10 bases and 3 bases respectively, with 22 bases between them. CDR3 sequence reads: CATMYRDGEFYEQYF. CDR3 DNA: TGCGCCACCATGTACCGGGACGGAGAGTTCTACGAGCAGTACTTC.

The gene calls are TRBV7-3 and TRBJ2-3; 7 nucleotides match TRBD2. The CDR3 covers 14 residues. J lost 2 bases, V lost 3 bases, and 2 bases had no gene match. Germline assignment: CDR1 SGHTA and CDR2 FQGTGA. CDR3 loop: CASSFGGNTDTQYF. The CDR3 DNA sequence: TGTGCCAGCAGCTTCGGGGGGAACACAGATACGCAGTATTTT.

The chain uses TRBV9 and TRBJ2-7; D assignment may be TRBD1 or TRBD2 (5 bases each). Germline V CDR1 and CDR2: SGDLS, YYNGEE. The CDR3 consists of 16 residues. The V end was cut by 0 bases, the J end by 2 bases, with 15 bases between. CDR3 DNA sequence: TGTGCCAGCAGCGTAGGCTGGGGGACCCCTGCCTACGAGCAGTACTTC. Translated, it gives CASSVGWGTPAYEQYF.

The CDR3 DNA sequence: TGTGCCAGCAGCCCAGGTTGGGGGGGCGGGTACGAGCAGTACTTC. Protein: CASSPGWGGGYEQYF. This chain links TRBV3-1 (or the pseudogene TRBV3-2) with TRBJ2-7, with D perhaps TRBD2 (7 bases). The V end lost 4 bases, the J end lost 4 bases, and 17 bases lay between the germline ends. CDR3 length equals 15 residues. Germline CDR1 and CDR2: LGHDT and YNNKEL (reference sequence).

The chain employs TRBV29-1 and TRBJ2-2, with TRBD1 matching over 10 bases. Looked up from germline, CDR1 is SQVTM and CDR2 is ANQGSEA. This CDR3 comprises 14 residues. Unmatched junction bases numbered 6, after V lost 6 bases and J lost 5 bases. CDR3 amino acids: CSVEPGQGTGELFF. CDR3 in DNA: TGCAGCGTCGAGCCGGGACAGGGGACCGGGGAGCTGTTTTTT.

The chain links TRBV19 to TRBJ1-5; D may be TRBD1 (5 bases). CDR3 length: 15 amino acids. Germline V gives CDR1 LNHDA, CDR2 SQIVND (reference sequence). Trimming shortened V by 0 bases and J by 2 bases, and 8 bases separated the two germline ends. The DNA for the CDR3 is TGTGCCAGTAGTATAGAGGGGCAGGGCAATCAGCCCCAGCATTTT. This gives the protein CASSIEGQGNQPQHF. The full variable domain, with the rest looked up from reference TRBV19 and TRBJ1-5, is DGGITQSPKYLFRKEGQNVTLSCEQNLNHDAMYWYRQDPGQGLRLIYYSQIVNDFQKGDIAEGYSVSREKKESFPLTVTSAQKNPTAFYLCASSIEGQGNQPQHFGDGTRLSIL.

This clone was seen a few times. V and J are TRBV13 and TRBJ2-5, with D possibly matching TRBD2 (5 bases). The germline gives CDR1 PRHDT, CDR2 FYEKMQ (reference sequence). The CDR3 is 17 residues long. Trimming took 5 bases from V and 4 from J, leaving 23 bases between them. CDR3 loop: CASSPNRGEGWGETQYF. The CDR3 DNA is TGTGCCAGCAGCCCCAATAGAGGCGAGGGTTGGGGAGAGACCCAGTACTTC.

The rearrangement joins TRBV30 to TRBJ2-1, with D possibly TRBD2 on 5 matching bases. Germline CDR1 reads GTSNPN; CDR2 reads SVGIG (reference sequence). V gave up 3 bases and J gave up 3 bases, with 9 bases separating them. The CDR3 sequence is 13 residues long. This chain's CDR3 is CAWSRGYYNEQFF. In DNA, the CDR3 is TGTGCCTGGAGCCGGGGTTACTACAATGAGCAGTTCTTC.

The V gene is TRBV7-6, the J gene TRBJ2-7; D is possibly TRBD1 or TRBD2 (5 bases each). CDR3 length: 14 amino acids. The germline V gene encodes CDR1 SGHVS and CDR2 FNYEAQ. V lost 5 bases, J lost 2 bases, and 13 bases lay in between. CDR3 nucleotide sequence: TGTGCCAGCAGCCCCGGGACGGTCCCCTACGAGCAGTACTTC. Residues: CASSPGTVPYEQYF. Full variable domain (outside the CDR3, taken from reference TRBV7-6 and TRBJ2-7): GAGVSQSPRYKVTKRGQDVALRCDPISGHVSLYWYRQALGQGPEFLTYFNYEAQQDKSGLPNDRFSAERPEGSISTLTIQRTEQRDSAMYRCASSPGTVPYEQYFGPGTRLTVT.

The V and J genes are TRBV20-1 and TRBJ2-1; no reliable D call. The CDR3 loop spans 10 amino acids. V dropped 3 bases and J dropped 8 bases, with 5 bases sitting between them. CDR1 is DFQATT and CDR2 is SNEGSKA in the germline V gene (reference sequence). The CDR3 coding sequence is TGCAGTGCTAGGTACGATGAGCAGTTCTTC. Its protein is CSARYDEQFF.

The DNA of the CDR3 is TGTGCCAGCAGTTACTCGATCCCAGGGGTCGTCTACGAGCAGTACTTC. Translating gives CASSYSIPGVVYEQYF. V gene TRBV6-5 combines with J gene TRBJ2-7; maybe TRBD1 (6 bases). CDR3 length: 16 amino acids. The germline V gene has CDR1 MNHEY and CDR2 SVGAGI. With 0 bases removed from V and 3 bases from J, the gap between germline ends came to 15 bases.

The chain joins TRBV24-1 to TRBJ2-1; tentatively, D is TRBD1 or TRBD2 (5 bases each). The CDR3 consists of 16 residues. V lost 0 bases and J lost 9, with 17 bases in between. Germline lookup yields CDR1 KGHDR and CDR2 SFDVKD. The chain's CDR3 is CATSDLPSPSRGEQFF. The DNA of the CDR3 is TGTGCCACCAGTGATTTGCCTAGCCCCAGTAGGGGTGAGCAGTTCTTC.

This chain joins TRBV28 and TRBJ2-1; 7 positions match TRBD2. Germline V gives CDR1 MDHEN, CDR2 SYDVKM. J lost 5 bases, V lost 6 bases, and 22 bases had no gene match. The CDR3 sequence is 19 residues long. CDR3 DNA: TGTGCCAGCAGCTTTCTCGGGGGATGGATGGGAGGGTTTAACAATGAGCAGTTCTTC. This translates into CASSFLGGWMGGFNNEQFF.